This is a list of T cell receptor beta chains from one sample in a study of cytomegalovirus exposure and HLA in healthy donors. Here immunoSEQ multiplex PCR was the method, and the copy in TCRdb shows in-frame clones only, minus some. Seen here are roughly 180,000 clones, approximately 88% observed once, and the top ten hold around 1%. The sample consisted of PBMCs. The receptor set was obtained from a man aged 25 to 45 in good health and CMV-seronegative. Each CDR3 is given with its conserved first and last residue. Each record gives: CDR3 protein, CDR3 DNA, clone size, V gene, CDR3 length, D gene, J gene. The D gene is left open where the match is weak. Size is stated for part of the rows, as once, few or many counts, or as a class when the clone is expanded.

CATSRDPGWDTEALF,TGTGCCACCAGCAGAGATCCAGGGTGGGACACTGAAGCTCTCTTT,-,TRBV15,15,-,TRBJ1-1
CASPAPEGIISGANVLTF,TGTGCCAGCCCTGCCCCGGAGGGGATAATCTCTGGGGCCAACGTCCTGACTTTC,-,TRBV6-4,18,-,TRBJ2-6
CASSLARGIPATDTQYF,TGTGCCAGCAGCTTAGCCAGGGGGATCCCCGCCACAGATACGCAGTATTTT,-,TRBV7-8,17,TRBD1,TRBJ2-3
CASTGVGIDEQYF,TGTGCCAGCACGGGGGTCGGGATTGACGAGCAGTACTTC,-,TRBV25-1,13,-,TRBJ2-7
CASSSTQQGRVEKLFF,TGTGCCAGCAGCTCCACACAACAGGGGCGGGTTGAAAAACTGTTTTTT,-,TRBV5-6,16,TRBD1,TRBJ1-4
CASSLAQGKYEKLFF,TGCGCCAGCAGCTTGGCTCAGGGAAAGTATGAAAAACTGTTTTTT,-,TRBV5-1,15,-,TRBJ1-4
CASSHRDSPTSYEQYF,TGCGCCAGCAGCCATAGAGACAGTCCAACCTCCTACGAGCAGTACTTC,once,TRBV4-1,16,-,TRBJ2-7
CASSGAGGQGNTEQYF,TGTGCCAGCAGCGGGGCCGGCGGACAGGGTAATACGGAGCAGTACTTC,-,TRBV2,16,TRBD1,TRBJ2-7
CASSPLGQGPDTQYF,TGTGCCAGCAGCCCTTTAGGACAGGGCCCAGATACGCAGTATTTT,once,TRBV13,15,TRBD1,TRBJ2-3
CASSAGGDQETQYF,TGTGCCAGCAGCGCAGGCGGGGACCAAGAGACCCAGTACTTC,once,TRBV9,14,-,TRBJ2-5
CASSLLAGSNEQFF,TGTGCCAGCAGCTTACTAGCGGGAAGCAATGAGCAGTTCTTC,once,TRBV11-3,14,TRBD2,TRBJ2-1
CASSRTGDTEAFF,TGCGCCAGCAGCCGGACAGGGGACACTGAAGCTTTCTTT,-,TRBV5-1,13,TRBD1,TRBJ1-1
CASLGLVSSEQYF,TGTGCCAGCTTGGGACTAGTTAGTTCCGAGCAGTACTTC,-,TRBV7-9,13,TRBD2,TRBJ2-7
CASSGFRNTEAFF,TGTGCCAGCAGTGGCTTCCGGAACACTGAAGCTTTCTTT,few,TRBV7-9,13,-,TRBJ1-1
CAWSATGMGEQFF,TGTGCCTGGAGTGCGACAGGGATGGGTGAGCAGTTCTTC,few,TRBV30,13,TRBD1,TRBJ2-1
CASSQDNNQPQHF,TGTGCCAGCAGCCAAGACAACAATCAGCCCCAGCATTTT,-,TRBV4-2,13,-,TRBJ1-5
CASSSDAGVGANVLTF,TGTGCCAGCAGCTCCGATGCAGGTGTGGGGGCCAACGTCCTGACTTTC,-,TRBV13,16,-,TRBJ2-6
CASRGQGNQPQHF,TGTGCCAGCAGGGGGCAGGGAAATCAGCCCCAGCATTTT,-,TRBV21-1,13,-,TRBJ1-5
CASSRQGASPFF,TGTGCCAGCAGTCGACAGGGGGCATCTCCGTTCTTC,-,TRBV27,12,TRBD1,TRBJ2-1
CASSVSGTGELFF,TGTGCCAGCAGTGTGAGTGGCACCGGGGAGCTGTTTTTT,-,TRBV6-4,13,-,TRBJ2-2
CASSLAAGGGETQYF,TGCGCCAGCAGCTTGGCAGCGGGGGGAGGAGAGACCCAGTACTTC,-,TRBV5-1,15,TRBD2,TRBJ2-5
CATRLTGTYEQYF,TGTGCCACCCGACTTACAGGTACCTACGAGCAGTACTTC,-,TRBV19,13,-,TRBJ2-7
CASTLRTGGNYGYTF,TGTGCCAGCACTTTAAGGACAGGGGGGAACTATGGCTACACCTTC,-,TRBV6-5,15,TRBD1,TRBJ1-2
CASSRPGGRETQYF,TGCGCCAGCTCGCGTCCGGGGGGCCGAGAGACCCAGTACTTC,-,TRBV10-2,14,-,TRBJ2-5
CASSFHGGNTEAFF,TGTGCCAGCAGCTTTCACGGCGGGAACACTGAAGCTTTCTTT,-,TRBV7-9,14,-,TRBJ1-1
CAISRTGLHGNTIYF,TGTGCCATCAGCCGGACAGGTTTACATGGAAACACCATATATTTT,-,TRBV10-3,15,TRBD1,TRBJ1-3
CASSPGTGGGELFF,TGCGCCAGCAGCCCCGGGACAGGGGGAGGGGAGCTGTTTTTT,-,TRBV5-1,14,TRBD1,TRBJ2-2
CSIRSLNEKLFF,TGCAGCATCAGGTCCCTTAATGAAAAACTGTTTTTT,-,TRBV29-1,12,-,TRBJ1-4
CASSNRQGAVGYTF,TGCGCCAGCAGCAACCGACAGGGGGCTGTTGGCTACACCTTC,-,TRBV4-1,14,TRBD1,TRBJ1-2
CASSPATSGRRNEQYF,TGCGCCAGCAGCCCCGCTACTAGCGGGAGGAGGAACGAGCAGTACTTC,-,TRBV5-1,16,TRBD2,TRBJ2-7
CASSAGTASSYNEQFF,TGTGCCAGCAGCGCAGGGACAGCGAGCTCCTACAATGAGCAGTTCTTC,-,TRBV9,16,TRBD1,TRBJ2-1
CASSLMEGASPLHF,TGTGCCAGCAGCTTAATGGAGGGGGCTTCACCCCTCCACTTT,-,TRBV7-8,14,TRBD1,TRBJ1-6
CASSLSTGGLGYTF,TGTGCCAGCAGTTTATCGACAGGGGGCCTTGGCTACACCTTC,-,TRBV27,14,TRBD1,TRBJ1-2